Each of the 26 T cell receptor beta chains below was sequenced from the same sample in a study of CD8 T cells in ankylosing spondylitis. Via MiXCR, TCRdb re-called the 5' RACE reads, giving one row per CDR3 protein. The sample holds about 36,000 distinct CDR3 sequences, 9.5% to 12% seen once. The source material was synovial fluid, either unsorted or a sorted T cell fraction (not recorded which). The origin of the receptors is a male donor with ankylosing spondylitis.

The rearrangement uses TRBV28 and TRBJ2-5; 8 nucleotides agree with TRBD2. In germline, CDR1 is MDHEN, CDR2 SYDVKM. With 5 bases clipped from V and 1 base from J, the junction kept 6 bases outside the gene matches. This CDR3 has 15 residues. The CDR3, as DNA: TGTGCCAGCAGTCGCCAGACTAGCGCCCAAGAGACCCAGTACTTC. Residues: CASSRQTSAQETQYF.

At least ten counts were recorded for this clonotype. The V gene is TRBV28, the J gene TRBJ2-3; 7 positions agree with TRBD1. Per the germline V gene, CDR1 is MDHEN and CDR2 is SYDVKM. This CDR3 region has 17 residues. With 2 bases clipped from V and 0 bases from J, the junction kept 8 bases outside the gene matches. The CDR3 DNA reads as TGTGCCAGCAGTTTACCTTGGACAGGTCCTAGCACAGATACGCAGTATTTT. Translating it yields CASSLPWTGPSTDTQYF.

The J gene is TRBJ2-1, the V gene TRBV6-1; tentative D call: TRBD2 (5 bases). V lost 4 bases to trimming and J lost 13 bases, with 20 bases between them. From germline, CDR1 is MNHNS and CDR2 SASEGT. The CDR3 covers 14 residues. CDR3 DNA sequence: TGTGCCAGCAGTGTAGTGAATGGGGAGCGACCTCAGTTCTTC. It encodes CASSVVNGERPQFF.

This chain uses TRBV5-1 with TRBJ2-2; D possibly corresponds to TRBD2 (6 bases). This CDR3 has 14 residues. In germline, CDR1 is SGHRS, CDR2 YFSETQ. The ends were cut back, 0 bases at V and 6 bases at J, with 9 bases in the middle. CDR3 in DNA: TGCGCCAGCAGCTTGGCAGCGGGTCCCGGGGAGCTGTTTTTT. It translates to CASSLAAGPGELFF. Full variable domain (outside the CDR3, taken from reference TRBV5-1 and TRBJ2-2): KAGVTQTPRYLIKTRGQQVTLSCSPISGHRSVSWYQQTPGQGLQFLFEYFSETQRNKGNFPGRFSGRQFSNSRSEMNVSTLELGDSALYLCASSLAAGPGELFFGEGSRLTVL.

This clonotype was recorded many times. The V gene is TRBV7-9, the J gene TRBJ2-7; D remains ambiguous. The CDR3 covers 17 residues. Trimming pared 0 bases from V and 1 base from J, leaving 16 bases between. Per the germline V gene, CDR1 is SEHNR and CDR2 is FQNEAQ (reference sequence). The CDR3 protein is CASSLAGSGVFSYEQYF. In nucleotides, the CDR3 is TGTGCCAGCAGCTTAGCAGGGTCTGGGGTGTTTTCCTACGAGCAGTACTTC.

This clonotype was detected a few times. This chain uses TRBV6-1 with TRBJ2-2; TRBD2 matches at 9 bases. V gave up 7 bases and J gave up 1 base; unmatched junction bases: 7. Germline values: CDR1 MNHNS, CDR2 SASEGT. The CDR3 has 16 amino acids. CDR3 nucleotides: TGTGCCAGCACCCCGACTAGCGGCTGGAACACCGGGGAGCTGTTTTTT. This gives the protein CASTPTSGWNTGELFF.

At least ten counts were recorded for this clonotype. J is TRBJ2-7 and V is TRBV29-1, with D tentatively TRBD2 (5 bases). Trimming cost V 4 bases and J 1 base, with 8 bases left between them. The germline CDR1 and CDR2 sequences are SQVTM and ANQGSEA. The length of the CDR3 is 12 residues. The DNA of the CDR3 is TGCAGCGTTGGGACGGGATCCTACGAGCAGTACTTC. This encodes CSVGTGSYEQYF.

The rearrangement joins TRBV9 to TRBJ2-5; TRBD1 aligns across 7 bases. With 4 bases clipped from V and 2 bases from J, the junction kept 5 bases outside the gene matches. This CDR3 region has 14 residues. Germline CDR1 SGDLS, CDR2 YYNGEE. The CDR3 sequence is CASSRDRQQETQYF. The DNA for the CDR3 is TGTGCCAGCAGCCGGGACAGACAACAAGAGACCCAGTACTTC. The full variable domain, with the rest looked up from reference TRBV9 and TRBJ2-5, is DSGVTQTPKHLITATGQRVTLRCSPRSGDLSVYWYQQSLDQGLQFLIQYYNGEERAKGNILERFSAQQFPDLHSELNLSSLELGDSALYFCASSRDRQQETQYFGPGTRLLVL.

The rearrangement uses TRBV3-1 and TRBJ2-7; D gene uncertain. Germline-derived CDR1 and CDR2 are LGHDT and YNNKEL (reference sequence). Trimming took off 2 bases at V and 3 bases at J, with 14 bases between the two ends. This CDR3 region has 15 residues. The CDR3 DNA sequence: TGTGCCAGCAGCCAATGCCACCCCTGTAACTACGAGCAGTACTTC. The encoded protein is CASSQCHPCNYEQYF.

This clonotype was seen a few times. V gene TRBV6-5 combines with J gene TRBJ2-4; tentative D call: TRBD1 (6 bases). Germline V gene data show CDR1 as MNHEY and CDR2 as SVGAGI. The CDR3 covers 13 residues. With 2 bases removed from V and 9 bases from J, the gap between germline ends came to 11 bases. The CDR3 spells CASSYQGSGIQYF. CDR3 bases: TGTGCCAGCAGTTACCAGGGGTCGGGCATTCAGTACTTC.

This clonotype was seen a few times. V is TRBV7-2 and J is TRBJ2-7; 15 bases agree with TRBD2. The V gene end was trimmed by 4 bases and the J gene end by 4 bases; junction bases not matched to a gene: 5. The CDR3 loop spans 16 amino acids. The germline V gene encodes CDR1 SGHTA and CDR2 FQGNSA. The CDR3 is CASSSRTSGRAYEQYF. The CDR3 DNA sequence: TGTGCCAGCAGCTCGAGGACTAGCGGGAGGGCGTACGAGCAGTACTTC.

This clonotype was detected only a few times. The CDR3 DNA is TGCGCCAGCAGCAGCTCGGGACTTAACACCGGGGAGCTGTTTTTT. Translation: CASSSSGLNTGELFF. The J gene is TRBJ2-2, the V gene TRBV4-3; possible D gene TRBD2, 6 bases. CDR1 and CDR2 from the germline V gene are LGHNA and YSLEER. V lost 5 bases, J lost 2 bases, and 12 bases lay in between. The CDR3 length is 15 residues.

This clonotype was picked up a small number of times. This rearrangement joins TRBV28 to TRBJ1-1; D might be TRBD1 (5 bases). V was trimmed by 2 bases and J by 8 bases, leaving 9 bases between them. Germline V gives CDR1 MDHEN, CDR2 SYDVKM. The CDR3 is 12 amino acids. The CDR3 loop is CASSLVWGEAFF. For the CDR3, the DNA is TGTGCCAGCAGTTTAGTGTGGGGGGAAGCTTTCTTT.

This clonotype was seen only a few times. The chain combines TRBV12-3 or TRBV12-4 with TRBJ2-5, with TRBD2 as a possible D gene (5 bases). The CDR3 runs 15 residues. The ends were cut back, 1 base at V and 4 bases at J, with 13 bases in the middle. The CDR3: CASSLDGVRGETQYF. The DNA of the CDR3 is TGTGCCAGCAGTTTAGACGGGGTGCGAGGAGAGACCCAGTACTTC.

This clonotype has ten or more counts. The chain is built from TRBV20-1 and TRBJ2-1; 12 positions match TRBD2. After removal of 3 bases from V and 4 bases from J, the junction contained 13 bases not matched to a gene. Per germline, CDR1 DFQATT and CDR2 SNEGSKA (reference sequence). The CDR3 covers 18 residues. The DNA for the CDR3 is TGCAGTGCTAGGGCAGCGATCTGGACTAGCGGGATATACAATGAGCAGTTCTTC. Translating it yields CSARAAIWTSGIYNEQFF.

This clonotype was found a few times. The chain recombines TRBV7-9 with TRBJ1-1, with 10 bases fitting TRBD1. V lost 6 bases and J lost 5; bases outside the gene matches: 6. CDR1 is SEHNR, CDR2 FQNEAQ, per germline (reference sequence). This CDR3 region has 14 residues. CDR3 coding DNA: TGTGCCAGCAGATCCGGACAGGGGGAAACTGAAGCTTTCTTT. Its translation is CASRSGQGETEAFF.

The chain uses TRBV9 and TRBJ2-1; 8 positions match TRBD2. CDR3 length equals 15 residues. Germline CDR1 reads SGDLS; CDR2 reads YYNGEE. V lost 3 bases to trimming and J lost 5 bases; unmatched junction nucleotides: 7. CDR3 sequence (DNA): TGTGCCAGCAGCGCCCCGGGGACTAGTCACAATGAGCAGTTCTTC. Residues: CASSAPGTSHNEQFF.

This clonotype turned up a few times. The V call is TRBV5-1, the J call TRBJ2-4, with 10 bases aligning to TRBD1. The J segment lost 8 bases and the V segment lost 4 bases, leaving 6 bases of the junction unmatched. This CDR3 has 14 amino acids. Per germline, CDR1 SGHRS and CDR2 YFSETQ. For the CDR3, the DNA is TGCGCCAGCAGCATCCGACAGGGGGCGGACATTCAGTACTTC. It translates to CASSIRQGADIQYF.

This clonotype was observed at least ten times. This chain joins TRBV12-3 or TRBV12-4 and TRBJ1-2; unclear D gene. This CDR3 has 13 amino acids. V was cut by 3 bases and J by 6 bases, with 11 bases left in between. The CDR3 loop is CASSFTGTNGYTF. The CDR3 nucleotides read TGTGCCAGCAGTTTTACCGGAACTAATGGCTACACCTTC.

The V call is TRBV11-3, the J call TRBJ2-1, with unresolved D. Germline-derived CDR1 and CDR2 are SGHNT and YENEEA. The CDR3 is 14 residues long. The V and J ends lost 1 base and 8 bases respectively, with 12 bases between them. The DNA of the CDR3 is TGTGCCAGCAGCTTAGCGGTCAGGCCCCATGAGCAGTTCTTC. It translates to CASSLAVRPHEQFF.

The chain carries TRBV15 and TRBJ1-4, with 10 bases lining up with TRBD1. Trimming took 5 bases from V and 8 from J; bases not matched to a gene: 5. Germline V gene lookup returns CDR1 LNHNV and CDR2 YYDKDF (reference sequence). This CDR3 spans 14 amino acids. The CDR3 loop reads CATSVGQGPEKLFF. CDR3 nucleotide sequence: TGTGCCACCAGCGTGGGACAGGGGCCCGAAAAACTGTTTTTT.

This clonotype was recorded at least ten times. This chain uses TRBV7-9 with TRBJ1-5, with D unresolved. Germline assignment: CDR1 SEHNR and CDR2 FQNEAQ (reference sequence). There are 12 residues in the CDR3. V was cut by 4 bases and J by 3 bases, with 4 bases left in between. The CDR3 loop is CASSSNNQPQHF. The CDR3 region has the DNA TGTGCCAGCAGCTCAAACAATCAGCCCCAGCATTTT.

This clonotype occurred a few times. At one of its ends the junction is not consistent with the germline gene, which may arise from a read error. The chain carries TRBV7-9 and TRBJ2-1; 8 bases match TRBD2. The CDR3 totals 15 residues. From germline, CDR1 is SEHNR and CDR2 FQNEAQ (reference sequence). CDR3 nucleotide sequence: TGCTCGAGCGGGAGCGATTCCTCTATCTACAATGAGCAGTTCTTC. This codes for CSSGSDSSIYNEQFF.

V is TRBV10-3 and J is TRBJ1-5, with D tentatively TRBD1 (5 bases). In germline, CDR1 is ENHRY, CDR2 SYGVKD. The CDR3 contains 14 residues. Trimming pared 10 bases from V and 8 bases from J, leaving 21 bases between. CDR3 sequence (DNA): TGTGCCACCCAAGGAGGGTCAGGGACTGAGCCCCAGCATTTT. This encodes CATQGGSGTEPQHF.

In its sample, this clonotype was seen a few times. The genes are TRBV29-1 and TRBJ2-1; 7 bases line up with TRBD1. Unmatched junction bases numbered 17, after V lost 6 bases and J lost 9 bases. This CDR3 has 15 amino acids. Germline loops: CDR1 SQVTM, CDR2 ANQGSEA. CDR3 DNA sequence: TGCAGCGTAGATCTACAGGGGACAACCAGGGCTGAGCAGTTCTTC. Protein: CSVDLQGTTRAEQFF.

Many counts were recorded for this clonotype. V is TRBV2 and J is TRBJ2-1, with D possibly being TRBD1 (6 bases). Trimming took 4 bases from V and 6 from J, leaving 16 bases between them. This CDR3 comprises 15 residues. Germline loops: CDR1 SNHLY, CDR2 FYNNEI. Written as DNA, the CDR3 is TGTGCCAGCAGTGTAGGGACAACCGTCCTCAATGAGCAGTTCTTC. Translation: CASSVGTTVLNEQFF. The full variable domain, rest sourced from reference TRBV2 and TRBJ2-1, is EPEVTQTPSHQVTQMGQEVILRCVPISNHLYFYWYRQILGQKVEFLVSFYNNEISEKSEIFDDQFSVERPDGSNFTLKIRSTKLEDSAMYFCASSVGTTVLNEQFFGPGTRLTVL.